These 30 T cell receptor beta chains came from one sample sequenced in a study of PD-L1 blockade in urothelial cancer. TCRdb's copy holds only in-frame clones and misses some; the assay was immunoSEQ multiplex PCR. The sample consists of 55,000 to 85,000 clones, 70% to 90% of them appearing once. The sample was PBMCs, taken around atezolizumab (anti-PD-L1) treatment. The receptors shown here come from a man in his fifties or sixties with urothelial cancer.

The CDR3 sequence is CASSPTVGGYTF. In DNA, the CDR3 is TGTGCCAGTAGTCCGACAGTGGGGGGCTACACCTTC. J is TRBJ1-2 and V is TRBV19, with D perhaps TRBD1 (5 bases). Between the trimmed V and J ends, which lost 5 bases and 8 bases, there was a span of 12 bases. CDR1 is LNHDA and CDR2 is SQIVND in the germline V gene (reference sequence). This CDR3 has 12 amino acids.

This chain joins TRBV18 and TRBJ1-1; D gene unclear. The CDR3 runs 15 residues. Trimming stripped 6 bases from V and 1 base from J, with 15 bases between. Per germline, CDR1 KGHSH and CDR2 LQKENI. The CDR3 region has the DNA TGTGCCAGCTCGATCCGGGAGGCAGAGAACACTGAAGCTTTCTTT. Protein: CASSIREAENTEAFF.

The CDR3 loop is CASSSSLGRASSYEQYF. In nucleotides, the CDR3 is TGTGCCAGTAGTAGCTCTCTTGGGAGGGCCAGCTCCTACGAGCAGTACTTC. This chain links TRBV19 with TRBJ2-7; 7 nucleotides match TRBD2. Germline assignment: CDR1 LNHDA and CDR2 SQIVND (reference sequence). CDR3 length: 17 amino acids. V shed 4 bases and J 0 bases; nucleotides not matched to a gene: 12. The full variable domain, rest sourced from reference TRBV19 and TRBJ2-7, is DGGITQSPKYLFRKEGQNVTLSCEQNLNHDAMYWYRQDPGQGLRLIYYSQIVNDFQKGDIAEGYSVSREKKESFPLTVTSAQKNPTAFYLCASSSSLGRASSYEQYFGPGTRLTVT.

J is TRBJ2-2 and V is TRBV5-6; D is unresolved. CDR1 and CDR2 from the germline V gene are SGHDT and YYEEEE. The CDR3 extends over 12 amino acids. V was pared by 2 bases and J by 7 bases, with 6 bases between. CDR3 bases: TGTGCCAGCAGCTTTATCGGCGGGGAGCTGTTTTTT. It is translated as CASSFIGGELFF.

The rearrangement joins TRBV9 to TRBJ2-1, with 11 bases fitting TRBD2. Germline V CDR1 and CDR2: SGDLS, YYNGEE. Losses at the gene ends were 4 bases for V and 5 bases for J; bases not matched to a gene: 5. This CDR3 has 15 amino acids. The CDR3 DNA is TGTGCCAGCAGCAAGCCGGGACTAGCGGACAATGAGCAGTTCTTC. This codes for CASSKPGLADNEQFF.

This sequence joins TRBV5-4 and TRBJ2-3, with D maybe TRBD2 (5 bases). Per the germline V gene, CDR1 is SGHNT and CDR2 is YYREEE (reference sequence). Trimming stripped 4 bases from V and 3 bases from J, with 15 bases between. There are 15 residues in the CDR3. Here the CDR3 reads CASSLMATGTDTQYF. For the CDR3, the DNA is TGTGCCAGCAGCCTTATGGCAACGGGGACAGATACGCAGTATTTT.

V is TRBV5-6 and J is TRBJ2-5; 9 bases map to TRBD2. The junction had 8 bases not matched to a gene; V was cut back by 3 bases and J by 11 bases. Per the germline V gene, CDR1 is SGHDT and CDR2 is YYEEEE. The length of the CDR3 is 13 residues. The CDR3 loop reads CASSSASGTEQYF. CDR3 nucleotide sequence: TGTGCCAGCAGCTCTGCTAGCGGGACGGAGCAGTACTTC.

The rearrangement links TRBV19 to TRBJ1-5, with 8 bases lining up with TRBD1. The V and J ends lost 4 bases and 11 bases, in that order; junction bases with no gene match: 10. Germline V CDR1 and CDR2: LNHDA, SQIVND (reference sequence). The CDR3 runs to 14 residues. The CDR3 region has the DNA TGTGCCAGTAGTAACGACAGGGGAATTTTAGCCCAGCATTTT. Protein product: CASSNDRGILAQHF.

This chain uses TRBV28 with TRBJ2-7; D gene unclear. From germline, CDR1 is MDHEN and CDR2 SYDVKM. V lost 2 bases and J lost 3, with 5 bases in between. This CDR3 has 12 residues. The CDR3 DNA sequence: TGTGCCAGCAGTTTAGGCAGCTACGAGCAGTACTTC. Amino acids: CASSLGSYEQYF.

The V and J genes are TRBV5-8 and TRBJ2-5; 8 bases are shared with TRBD2. Trimming took 3 bases from V and 5 from J; bases not matched to a gene: 6. Germline values: CDR1 SGHTS, CDR2 YDEGEE. The CDR3 is 14 residues long. CDR3 coding DNA: TGTGCCAGCAGCTCGGGAGGGGGGGCCGAGACCCAGTACTTC. Protein sequence: CASSSGGGAETQYF.

V and J are TRBV6-1 and TRBJ2-3; 15 bases fit TRBD2. This CDR3 is 17 amino acids long. Germline CDR1 MNHNS, CDR2 SASEGT. With V trimmed by 2 bases and J by 5 bases, 5 bases remained unmatched. The CDR3, as DNA: TGTGCCAGCAGTGAATGGGGGACTAGCGGGGGGCGAGATACGCAGTATTTT. This gives the protein CASSEWGTSGGRDTQYF.

This chain links TRBV12-5 with TRBJ1-5, with a weak D call TRBD1 (5 bases). There are 16 residues in the CDR3. The germline V and J ends were trimmed by 0 bases and 7 bases, with 16 bases remaining between them. Germline V CDR1 and CDR2: LGHNT, FRNRAP. This CDR3 reads CASGLVPYGGGQPQHF. The CDR3 DNA is TGTGCTAGTGGTTTGGTACCGTACGGGGGAGGGCAGCCCCAGCATTTT.

This rearrangement joins TRBV4-1 to TRBJ2-1, with 10 bases aligning to TRBD1. J lost 3 bases, V lost 4 bases, and 9 bases had no gene match. This CDR3 spans 17 amino acids. The V gene's germline CDR1 is MGHRA and CDR2 YSYEKL. The CDR3 nucleotides are TGCGCCAGCAGCCCTTCTTGGACAGGGGGTTTCTACAATGAGCAGTTCTTC. It is translated as CASSPSWTGGFYNEQFF.

The V and J genes are TRBV9 and TRBJ2-2, with TRBD2 as a possible D gene (5 bases). The germline V gene encodes CDR1 SGDLS and CDR2 YYNGEE. V lost 3 bases to trimming and J lost 5 bases, with 11 bases between them. This CDR3 contains 14 residues. The CDR3 loop is CASSGRTSTGELFF. For the CDR3, the DNA is TGTGCCAGCAGCGGAAGGACTTCAACCGGGGAGCTGTTTTTT.

The rearrangement joins TRBV5-4 to TRBJ2-3; 12 bases match TRBD2. The J segment lost 0 bases and the V segment lost 3 bases, leaving 8 bases of the junction unmatched. The CDR3 is 18 residues long. The germline gives CDR1 SGHNT, CDR2 YYREEE (reference sequence). The CDR3 DNA is TGTGCCAGCAGCTCACTAGCGGGGGGACCAATTAGCACAGATACGCAGTATTTT. It encodes CASSSLAGGPISTDTQYF.

The chain combines TRBV5-8 with TRBJ1-1, with D possibly TRBD1 on 5 matching bases. Deletions cut 3 bases from V and 1 base from J, with 10 bases between. The CDR3 consists of 14 residues. The germline CDR1 and CDR2 sequences are SGHTS and YDEGEE. The DNA for the CDR3 is TGTGCCAGCAGCTCGGGGGTGGGGAACACTGAAGCTTTCTTT. It specifies CASSSGVGNTEAFF.

This clone was seen just once. The chain carries TRBV5-1 and TRBJ1-3; the D gene is possibly TRBD1 (6 bases). In germline, CDR1 is SGHRS, CDR2 YFSETQ. The CDR3 runs to 15 residues. Trimming stripped 4 bases from V and 4 bases from J, with 15 bases between. CDR3 sequence (DNA): TGCGCCAGCAGCACCGAGGACAGTCGCGGAAACACCATATATTTT. It yields the protein CASSTEDSRGNTIYF.

The rearrangement joins TRBV5-1 to TRBJ1-5; D gene unclear. The germline V gene encodes CDR1 SGHRS and CDR2 YFSETQ. This CDR3 comprises 15 residues. Trimming cost V 0 bases and J 6 bases, with 13 bases left between them. CDR3 loop: CASSLDSGLGQPQHF. The CDR3 DNA reads as TGCGCCAGCAGCTTGGATTCGGGGTTGGGTCAGCCCCAGCATTTT.

The V gene is TRBV19, the J gene TRBJ2-7, with D possibly TRBD2 on 5 matching bases. Germline V lookup: CDR1 LNHDA, CDR2 SQIVND (reference sequence). Trimming removed 3 bases at V and 3 bases at J, with 9 bases between. This CDR3 has 13 residues. CDR3 amino acids: CASSIGRGYEQYF. In nucleotides, the CDR3 is TGTGCCAGTAGTATCGGCCGGGGCTACGAGCAGTACTTC.

This clone was seen a handful of times. The chain carries TRBV27 and TRBJ2-6; 7 bases are a match to TRBD1. V dropped 6 bases and J dropped 1; count of bases not matched to a gene: 6. Germline values: CDR1 MNHEY, CDR2 SMNVEV (reference sequence). This CDR3 has 16 residues. The CDR3 coding sequence is TGTGCCAGCAGGGGGACAGATTTTTCTGGGGCCAACGTCCTGACTTTC. Amino acids: CASRGTDFSGANVLTF.

This clone was picked up a small number of times. The chain joins TRBV10-1 to TRBJ1-6, with a possible D match to TRBD1 (5 bases). The V end was cut by 6 bases, the J end by 6 bases, with 15 bases between. Germline V gene data show CDR1 as WNHNN and CDR2 as SYGVQD (reference sequence). The CDR3 sequence is 15 residues long. Written as DNA, the CDR3 is TGCGCCAGCAGAGCATCGACAGCTCCTAATTCACCCCTCCACTTT. It translates to CASRASTAPNSPLHF.

This clone came up a few times. The chain links TRBV7-9 to TRBJ1-4; 11 bases agree with TRBD1. CDR1 and CDR2 (germline): SEHNR, FQNEAQ (reference sequence). The junction had 8 bases not matched to a gene; V was cut back by 3 bases and J by 5 bases. CDR3 length equals 17 residues. CDR3 in amino acids: CASSLGTGGPTNEKLFF. DNA of the CDR3: TGTGCCAGCAGCTTGGGGACAGGGGGGCCTACGAATGAAAAACTGTTTTTT.

The chain combines TRBV7-6 with TRBJ1-3; D is undetermined. V dropped 1 base and J dropped 0 bases, with 7 bases sitting between them. Germline V lookup: CDR1 SGHVS, CDR2 FNYEAQ. The length of the CDR3 is 15 residues. The CDR3 spells CASSLDHSSGNTIYF. CDR3 in DNA: TGTGCCAGCAGCTTAGATCATAGCTCTGGAAACACCATATATTTT.

This chain uses TRBV19 with TRBJ2-2, with 9 positions matching TRBD2. The CDR3 consists of 15 residues. J gave up 7 bases and V 3 bases, and 6 bases lay outside the gene matches. Germline values: CDR1 LNHDA, CDR2 SQIVND (reference sequence). In DNA, the CDR3 is TGTGCCAGTAGTATGGGTAGCGGGAGTGGCGGGGAGCTGTTTTTT. It specifies CASSMGSGSGGELFF.

V gene TRBV28 combines with J gene TRBJ1-1; 10 bases fit TRBD1. The CDR3 is made up of 15 amino acids. The V and J ends lost 5 bases and 1 base, in that order; junction bases with no gene match: 4. Germline loops: CDR1 MDHEN, CDR2 SYDVKM. The CDR3 DNA reads as TGTGCCAGCAGTCCGTGGACAGGGGGGAACACTGAAGCTTTCTTT. Protein product: CASSPWTGGNTEAFF. The full variable domain, its missing parts supplied by reference TRBV28 and TRBJ1-1, is DVKVTQSSRYLVKRTGEKVFLECVQDMDHENMFWYRQDPGLGLRLIYFSYDVKMKEKGDIPEGYSVSREKKERFSLILESASTNQTSMYLCASSPWTGGNTEAFFGQGTRLTVV.

The genes are TRBV5-1 and TRBJ2-5; D remains ambiguous. The CDR3 totals 14 residues. Germline CDR1 SGHRS, CDR2 YFSETQ. V lost 0 bases to trimming and J lost 4 bases, with 10 bases between them. The CDR3 loop is CASSLAEQTETQYF. The DNA of the CDR3 is TGCGCCAGCAGCTTGGCCGAACAGACAGAGACCCAGTACTTC. Based on the CDR3 plus reference TRBV5-1 and TRBJ2-5, the full variable domain is KAGVTQTPRYLIKTRGQQVTLSCSPISGHRSVSWYQQTPGQGLQFLFEYFSETQRNKGNFPGRFSGRQFSNSRSEMNVSTLELGDSALYLCASSLAEQTETQYFGPGTRLLVL.

This chain joins TRBV5-6 and TRBJ1-6; D possibly corresponds to TRBD1 (6 bases). From germline, CDR1 is SGHDT and CDR2 YYEEEE. The CDR3 loop spans 18 amino acids. Trimming left V 1 base short and J 5 bases short, with 19 bases between. The CDR3 sequence: CASSLYPIGTNDNSPLHF. CDR3 in DNA: TGTGCCAGCAGCTTGTATCCCATTGGGACAAATGATAATTCACCCCTCCACTTT.

This chain joins TRBV6-6 and TRBJ2-3; the match to TRBD1 covers 7 bases. Germline lookup yields CDR1 MNHNY and CDR2 SVGAGI (reference sequence). The trim removed 6 bases at V and 2 bases at J, leaving 8 bases unmatched. This CDR3 region has 15 residues. As DNA, the CDR3 is TGTGCCAGCAGGGTAGGACAGGTGCTCACAGATACGCAGTATTTT. Translated, it gives CASRVGQVLTDTQYF.

This clone was detected only a few times. V usage is TRBV27 and J usage is TRBJ1-1, with unresolved D. CDR1 is MNHEY, CDR2 SMNVEV, per germline (reference sequence). V was pared by 7 bases and J by 6 bases, with 12 bases between. This CDR3 is built from 12 residues. The DNA for the CDR3 is TGTGCCAGCAACGTTCTCACGGCTGAAGCTTTCTTT. Translation: CASNVLTAEAFF.

The chain has TRBV16 and TRBJ1-1; D not certain. The V end was cut by 0 bases, the J end by 1 base, with 9 bases between. The germline CDR1 and CDR2 sequences are KGHSY and FQNENV. This CDR3 spans 15 amino acids. Here the CDR3 DNA reads TGTGCCAGCAGCCAATCGAGACTCGGGAACACTGAAGCTTTCTTT. It yields the protein CASSQSRLGNTEAFF.